A selection of T cell receptor beta chains follows, all from one sample in a study of T-cell reconstitution after alpha-beta-depleted transplantation in children. TCRdb ran MiXCR on the PCR reads and lists one entry per CDR3 protein. The sample gives around 240,000 distinct CDR3 sequences, 6.5% to 9% of which show up once; roughly 5.8% is in the top ten. The source was PBMCs, mostly from graft donor cells, collected 180 days after TCRalphabeta/CD19-depleted stem cell transplant. These receptors all stem from a male patient aged 10 to 17 who had a stem cell transplant for acute lymphoblastic leukemia, so the T cells may come from the graft donor. The CDR3 runs from the conserved cysteine through the conserved F or W. D genes are given only for firm matches. The size of a clone is reported for some rows only, either as once, few or many, or as a class for expanded clones.

TRBD1,TRBJ1-1,many,TRBV20-1,TGCAGTGCTAGAGATGGAAAGAGAGACAGGGGAACCCTGGGCACTGAAGCTTTCTTT,CSARDGKRDRGTLGTEAFF
TRBD1,TRBJ2-7,.,TRBV7-9,TGTGCCAGCAGCCGACAGGGTCTGAGTCACGAGCAGTACTTC,CASSRQGLSHEQYF
.,TRBJ1-2,many,TRBV29-1,TGCAGCGCCAAAACAGGGTCCGTAGATGGCTACACCTTC,CSAKTGSVDGYTF
TRBD1,TRBJ1-6,many,TRBV7-8,TGTGCCAGCAGCCCCGGGACAGGGGGTGGATCACCCCTCCACTTT,CASSPGTGGGSPLHF
.,TRBJ2-1,many,TRBV19,TGTGCCAGTAGTATAGGAGCCGGCAGGGGGGACAACAATGAGCAGTTCTTC,CASSIGAGRGDNNEQFF
.,TRBJ2-7,many,TRBV20-1,TGCAGTGCTAGAGATTTGGGGCAGGGCTACGAGCAGTACTTC,CSARDLGQGYEQYF
.,TRBJ1-2,many,TRBV10-3,TGTGCCATCAGTGAGTCTACAGTCTATGGCTACACCTTC,CAISESTVYGYTF
.,TRBJ1-2,many,TRBV6-5,TGTGCCAGCAGTTACGGGGAGGCCTATGGCTACACCTTC,CASSYGEAYGYTF
TRBD1,TRBJ2-5,.,TRBV7-3,TGTGCCAGCAGCTTAACTGCCCGGACAGGGTCCGGCCAAGAGACCCAGTACTTC,CASSLTARTGSGQETQYF
TRBD1,TRBJ1-2,many,TRBV5-1,TGCGCCAGCAGCTTGGTAGGGACAGGGGACAATGGCTACACCTTC,CASSLVGTGDNGYTF